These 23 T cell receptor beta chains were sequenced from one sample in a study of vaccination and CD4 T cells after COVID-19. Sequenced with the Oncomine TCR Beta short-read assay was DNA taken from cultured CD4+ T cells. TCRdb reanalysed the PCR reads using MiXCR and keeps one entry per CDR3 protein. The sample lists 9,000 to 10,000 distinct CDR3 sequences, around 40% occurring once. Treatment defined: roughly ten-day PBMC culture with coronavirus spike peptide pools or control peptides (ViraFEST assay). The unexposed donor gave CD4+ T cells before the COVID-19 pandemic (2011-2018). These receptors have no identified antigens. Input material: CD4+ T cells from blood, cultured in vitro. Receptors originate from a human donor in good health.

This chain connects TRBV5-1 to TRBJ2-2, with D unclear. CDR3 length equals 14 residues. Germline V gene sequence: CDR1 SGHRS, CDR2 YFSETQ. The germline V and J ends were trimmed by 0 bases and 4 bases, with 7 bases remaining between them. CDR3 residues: CASSLAVITGELFF. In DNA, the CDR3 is TGCGCCAGCAGCTTGGCCGTTATCACCGGGGAGCTGTTTTTT.

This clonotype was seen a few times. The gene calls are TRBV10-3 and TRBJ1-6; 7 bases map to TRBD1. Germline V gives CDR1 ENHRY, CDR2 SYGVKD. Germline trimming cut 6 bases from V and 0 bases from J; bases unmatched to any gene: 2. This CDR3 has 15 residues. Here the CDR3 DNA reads TGTGCCATCAGGGGGGACAGCTCCTATAATTCACCCCTCCACTTT. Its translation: CAIRGDSSYNSPLHF.

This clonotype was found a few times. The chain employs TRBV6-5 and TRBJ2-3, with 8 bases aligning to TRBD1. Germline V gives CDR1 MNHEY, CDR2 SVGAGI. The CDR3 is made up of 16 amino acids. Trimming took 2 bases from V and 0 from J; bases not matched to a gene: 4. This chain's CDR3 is CASSYTGGTSTDTQYF. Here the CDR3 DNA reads TGTGCCAGCAGTTACACAGGGGGGACTAGCACAGATACGCAGTATTTT.

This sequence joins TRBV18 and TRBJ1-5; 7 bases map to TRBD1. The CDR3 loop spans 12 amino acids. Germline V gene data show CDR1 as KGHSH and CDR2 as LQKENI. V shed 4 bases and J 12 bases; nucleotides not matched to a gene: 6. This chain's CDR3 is CASSLGQAVQHF. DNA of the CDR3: TGTGCCAGCTCACTCGGACAGGCGGTCCAGCATTTT.

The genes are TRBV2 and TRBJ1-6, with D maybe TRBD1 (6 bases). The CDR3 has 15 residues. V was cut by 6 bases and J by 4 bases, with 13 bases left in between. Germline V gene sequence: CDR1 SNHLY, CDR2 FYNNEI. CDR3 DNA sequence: TGTGCCAGCAGGACGAGACAGGCATATAATTCACCCCTCCACTTT. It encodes CASRTRQAYNSPLHF.

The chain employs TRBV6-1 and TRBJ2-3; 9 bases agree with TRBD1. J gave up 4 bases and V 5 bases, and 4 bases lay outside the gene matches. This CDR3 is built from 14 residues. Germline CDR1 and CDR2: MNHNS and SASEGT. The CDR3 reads CASSQTGGADTQYF. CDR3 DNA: TGTGCCAGCAGTCAGACAGGGGGGGCAGATACGCAGTATTTT.

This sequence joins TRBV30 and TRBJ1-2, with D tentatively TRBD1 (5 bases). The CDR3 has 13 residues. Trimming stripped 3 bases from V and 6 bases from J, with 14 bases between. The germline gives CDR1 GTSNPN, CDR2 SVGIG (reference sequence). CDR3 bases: TGTGCCTGGAGGCCCACGTGGGGCGATGGCTACACCTTC. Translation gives CAWRPTWGDGYTF.

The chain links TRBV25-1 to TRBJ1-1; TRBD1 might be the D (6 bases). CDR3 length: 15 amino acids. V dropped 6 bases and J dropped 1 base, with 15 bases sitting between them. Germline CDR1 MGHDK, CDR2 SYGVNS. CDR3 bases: TGTGCCAGCAGCCTATCCGGACAGCAGAACACTGAAGCTTTCTTT. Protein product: CASSLSGQQNTEAFF. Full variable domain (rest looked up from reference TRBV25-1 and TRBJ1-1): EADIYQTPRYLVIGTGKKITLECSQTMGHDKMYWYQQDPGMELHLIHYSYGVNSTEKGDLSSESTVSRIRTEHFPLTLESARPSHTSQYLCASSLSGQQNTEAFFGQGTRLTVV.

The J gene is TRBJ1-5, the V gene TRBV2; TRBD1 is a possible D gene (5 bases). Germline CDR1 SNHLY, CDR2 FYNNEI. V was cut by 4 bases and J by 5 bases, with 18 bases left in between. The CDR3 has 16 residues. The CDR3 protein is CASSVRGRSGDQPQHF. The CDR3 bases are TGTGCCAGCAGTGTTCGGGGCCGAAGCGGGGATCAGCCCCAGCATTTT.

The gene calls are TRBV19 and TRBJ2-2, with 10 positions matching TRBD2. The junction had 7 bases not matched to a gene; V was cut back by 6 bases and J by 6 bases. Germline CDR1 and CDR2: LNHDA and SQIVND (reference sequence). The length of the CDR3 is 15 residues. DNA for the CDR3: TGTGCCAGTAGGGGCATAGCGGGAGGACCCGGGGAGCTGTTTTTT. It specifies CASRGIAGGPGELFF.

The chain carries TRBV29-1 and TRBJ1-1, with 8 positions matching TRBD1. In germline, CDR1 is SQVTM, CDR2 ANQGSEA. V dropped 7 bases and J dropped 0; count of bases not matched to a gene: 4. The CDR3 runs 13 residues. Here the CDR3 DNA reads TGCAGCGCAACAGGGGGGATGAACACTGAAGCTTTCTTT. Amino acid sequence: CSATGGMNTEAFF.

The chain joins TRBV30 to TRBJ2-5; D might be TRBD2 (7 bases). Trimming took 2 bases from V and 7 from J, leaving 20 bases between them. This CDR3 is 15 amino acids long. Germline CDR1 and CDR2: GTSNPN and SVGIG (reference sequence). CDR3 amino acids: CAWSSLSGGARTQYF. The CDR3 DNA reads TGTGCCTGGAGTTCCCTCAGTGGGGGGGCTCGGACCCAGTACTTC.

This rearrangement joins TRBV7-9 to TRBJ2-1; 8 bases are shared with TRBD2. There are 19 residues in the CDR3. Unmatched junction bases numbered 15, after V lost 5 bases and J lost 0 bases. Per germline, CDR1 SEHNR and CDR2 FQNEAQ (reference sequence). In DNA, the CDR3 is TGTGCCAGCAGCCCACCCCAGCGGGGGCCGACCCTCTCCTACAATGAGCAGTTCTTC. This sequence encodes CASSPPQRGPTLSYNEQFF.

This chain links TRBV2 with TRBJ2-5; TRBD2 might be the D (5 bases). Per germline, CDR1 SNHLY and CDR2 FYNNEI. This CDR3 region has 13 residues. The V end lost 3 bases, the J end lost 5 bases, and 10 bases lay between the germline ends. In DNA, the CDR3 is TGTGCCAGCAGTGATGGCGGAGGTGAGACCCAGTACTTC. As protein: CASSDGGGETQYF.

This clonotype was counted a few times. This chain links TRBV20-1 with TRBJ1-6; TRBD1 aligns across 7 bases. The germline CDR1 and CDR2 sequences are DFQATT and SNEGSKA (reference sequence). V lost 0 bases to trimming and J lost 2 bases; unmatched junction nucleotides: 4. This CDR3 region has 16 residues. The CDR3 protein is CSARDFQGAYNSPLHF. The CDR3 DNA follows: TGCAGTGCTAGAGATTTCCAGGGGGCCTATAATTCACCCCTCCACTTT.

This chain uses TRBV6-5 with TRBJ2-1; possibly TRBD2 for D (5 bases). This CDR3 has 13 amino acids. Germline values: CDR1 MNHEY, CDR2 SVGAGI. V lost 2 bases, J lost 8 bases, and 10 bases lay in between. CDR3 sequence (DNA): TGTGCCAGCAGTTACCTCCGAGGGCATGAGCAGTTCTTC. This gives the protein CASSYLRGHEQFF.

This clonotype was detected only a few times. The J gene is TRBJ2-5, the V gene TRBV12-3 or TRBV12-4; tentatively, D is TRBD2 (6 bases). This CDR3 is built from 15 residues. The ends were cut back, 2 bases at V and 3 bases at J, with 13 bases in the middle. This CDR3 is CASSLLTTGEETQYF. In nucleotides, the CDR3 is TGTGCCAGCAGTTTACTGACCACGGGGGAAGAGACCCAGTACTTC.

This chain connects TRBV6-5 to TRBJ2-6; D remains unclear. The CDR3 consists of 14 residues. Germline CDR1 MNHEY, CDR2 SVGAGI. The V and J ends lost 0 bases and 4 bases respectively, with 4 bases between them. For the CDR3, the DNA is TGTGCCAGCAGTTACTCTGGGGGGGCCAACGTCCTGACTTTC. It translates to CASSYSGGANVLTF.

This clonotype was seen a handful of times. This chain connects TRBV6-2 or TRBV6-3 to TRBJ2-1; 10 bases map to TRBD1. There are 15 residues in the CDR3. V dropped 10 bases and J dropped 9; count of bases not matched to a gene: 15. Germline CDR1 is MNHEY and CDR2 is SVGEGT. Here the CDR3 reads CATLTDRGLGGEQFF. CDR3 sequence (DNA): TGTGCCACCCTAACAGACAGGGGGCTTGGTGGTGAGCAGTTCTTC.

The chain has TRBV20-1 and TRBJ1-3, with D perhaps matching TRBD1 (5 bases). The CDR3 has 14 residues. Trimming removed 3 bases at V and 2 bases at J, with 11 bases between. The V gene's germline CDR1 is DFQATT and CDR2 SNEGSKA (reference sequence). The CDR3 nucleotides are TGCAGTGCTAGGGGGCAGAATGCTGGAAACACCATATATTTT. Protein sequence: CSARGQNAGNTIYF.

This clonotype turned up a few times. CDR3 bases: TGTGCCTGGAGTGTTTCGAGAGTCGTGGCTAACTATGGCTACACCTTC. Translation: CAWSVSRVVANYGYTF. The chain carries TRBV30 and TRBJ1-2; D unresolved. Looked up from germline, CDR1 is GTSNPN and CDR2 is SVGIG (reference sequence). This CDR3 is built from 16 residues. V lost 0 bases to trimming and J lost 0 bases, with 14 bases between them.

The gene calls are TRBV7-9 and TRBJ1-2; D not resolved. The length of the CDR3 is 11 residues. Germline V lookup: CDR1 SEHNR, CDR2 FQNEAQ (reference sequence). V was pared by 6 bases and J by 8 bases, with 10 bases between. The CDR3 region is CASRSDGGYTF. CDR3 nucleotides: TGTGCCAGCAGATCAGACGGAGGCTACACCTTC.

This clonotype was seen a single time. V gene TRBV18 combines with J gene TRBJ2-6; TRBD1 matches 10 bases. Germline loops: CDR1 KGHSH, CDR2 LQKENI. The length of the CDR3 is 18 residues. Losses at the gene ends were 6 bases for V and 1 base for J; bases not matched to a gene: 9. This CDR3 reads CASSPRTGGGSGANVLTF. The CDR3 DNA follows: TGTGCCAGCTCTCCAAGGACAGGGGGGGGATCTGGGGCCAACGTCCTGACTTTC.